This T cell receptor (beta chain) derives from a study of T cells in localized non-small cell lung cancer. V lost 5 bases and J lost 3; bases outside the gene matches: 6. The germline CDR1 and CDR2 sequences are SGHTA and FQGNSA. This CDR3 has 17 residues. Data came from immunoSEQ multiplex PCR; TCRdb stores just in-frame clones and leaves some out. The sample has about 41,000 clones; about 90% are singletons. Concerning this clone itself: Its antigen remains unknown.

Findings and limits, study-wide: Uninvolved adjacent lung had more T cell clonality than any other tissue, topping tumor. Among blood samples, higher T cell density accompanied longer overall survival.

The chain joins TRBV7-2 to TRBJ2-1; TRBD2 matches 14 bases. The origin of this receptor is an older female donor with stage I squamous cell lung carcinoma. Sequenced material: peripheral blood, taken before any cancer treatment. The CDR3 DNA reads TGTGCCAGCAGCCCCAGACTAGCGGGAGGGTTCTACAATGAGCAGTTCTTC. It translates to CASSPRLAGGFYNEQFF. The full variable domain, completed using reference TRBV7-2 and TRBJ2-1, is GAGVSQSPSNKVTEKGKDVELRCDPISGHTALYWYRQSLGQGLEFLIYFQGNSAPDKSGLPSDRFSAERTGGSVSTLTIQRTQQEDSAVYLCASSPRLAGGFYNEQFFGPGTRLTVL.